This entry lists 3 T cell receptor beta chains sequenced from one sample in a study of blood T cell repertoires in COVID-19. Libraries were prepared by immunoSEQ multiplex PCR; TCRdb keeps only in-frame clonotypes and omits some of them. This table holds 70,000 to 100,000 clones, roughly 84% found once. Sequencing was carried out using peripheral blood. These receptors all come from a woman at least 80 years old with acute or convalescent COVID-19.

The chain carries TRBV6-5 and TRBJ1-1, with 7 positions matching TRBD1. Trimming removed 4 bases from V and 1 base from J; junction bases left unmatched: 6. Germline values: CDR1 MNHEY, CDR2 SVGAGI. The CDR3 extends over 15 amino acids. In DNA form, the CDR3 reads TGTGCCAGCAGTTCTACGGGACAGTGGAACACTGAAGCTTTCTTT. This codes for CASSSTGQWNTEAFF.

This chain links TRBV5-4 with TRBJ1-1, with D possibly TRBD1 on 6 matching bases. Trimming took off 2 bases at V and 2 bases at J, with 13 bases between the two ends. Germline lookup yields CDR1 SGHNT and CDR2 YYREEE (reference sequence). This CDR3 is built from 15 residues. The CDR3 DNA is TGTGCCAGCAGCTTTGCCCAGACAGGTAACACTGAAGCTTTCTTT. Its protein product is CASSFAQTGNTEAFF.

The chain is built from TRBV3-1 (or the pseudogene TRBV3-2) and TRBJ1-2; a weak D match, TRBD1 (5 bases). The V gene lost 4 bases and the J gene lost 6 bases, with 12 bases spanning the gap. The germline gives CDR1 LGHDT, CDR2 YNNKEL (reference sequence). The length of the CDR3 is 13 residues. CDR3 region: CASSPTGVDGYTF. Here the CDR3 DNA reads TGTGCCAGCAGCCCCACGGGGGTGGATGGCTACACCTTC.